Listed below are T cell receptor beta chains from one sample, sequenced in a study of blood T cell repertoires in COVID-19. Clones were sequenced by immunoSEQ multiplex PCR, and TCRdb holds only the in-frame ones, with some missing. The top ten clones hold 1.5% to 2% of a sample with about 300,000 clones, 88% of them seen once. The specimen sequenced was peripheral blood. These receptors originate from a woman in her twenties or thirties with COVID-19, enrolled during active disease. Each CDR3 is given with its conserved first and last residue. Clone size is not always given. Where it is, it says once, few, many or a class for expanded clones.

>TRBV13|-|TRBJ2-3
CASSNRLAGGPASTDTQYF
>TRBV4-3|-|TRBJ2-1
CASSQELGGEYNEQFF
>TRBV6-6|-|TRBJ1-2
CASTDTGYYGYTF
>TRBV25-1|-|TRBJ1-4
CASSAGFTNEKLFF
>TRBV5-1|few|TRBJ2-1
CASSPTGTSGGKTYNEQFF
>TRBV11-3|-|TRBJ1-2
CASSLRGGLNYGYTF
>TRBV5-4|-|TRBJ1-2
CASSFAMRGLDGYTF
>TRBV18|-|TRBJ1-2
CASSPGTGQLNTF
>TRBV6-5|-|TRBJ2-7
CASSPGTGVYEQYF
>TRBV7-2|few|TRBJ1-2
CASSLSGTVYGYTF
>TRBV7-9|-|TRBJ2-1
CASSQRTGGKYNEQFF
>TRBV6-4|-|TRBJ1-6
CASSEKPGQDSPLHF
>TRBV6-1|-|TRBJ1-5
CASSDMGGQGSRAPQHF
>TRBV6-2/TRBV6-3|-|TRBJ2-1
CASSYATGTSGNNEQFF
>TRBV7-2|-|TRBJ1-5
CASSLGQGIGQPQHF
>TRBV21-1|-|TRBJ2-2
CASHQPSGGSTGELFF
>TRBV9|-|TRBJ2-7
CASSPSFYEQYF
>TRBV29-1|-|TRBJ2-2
CSVEAGEPGELFF
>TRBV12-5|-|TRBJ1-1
CASGRTTGANEAFF
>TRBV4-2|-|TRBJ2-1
CASSLGGPFNEQFF
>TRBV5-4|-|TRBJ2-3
CASSQDRASTDTQYF
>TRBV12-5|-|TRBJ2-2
CASGLDPSGELFF
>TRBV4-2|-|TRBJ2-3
CASSPRDSQGPGADTQYF